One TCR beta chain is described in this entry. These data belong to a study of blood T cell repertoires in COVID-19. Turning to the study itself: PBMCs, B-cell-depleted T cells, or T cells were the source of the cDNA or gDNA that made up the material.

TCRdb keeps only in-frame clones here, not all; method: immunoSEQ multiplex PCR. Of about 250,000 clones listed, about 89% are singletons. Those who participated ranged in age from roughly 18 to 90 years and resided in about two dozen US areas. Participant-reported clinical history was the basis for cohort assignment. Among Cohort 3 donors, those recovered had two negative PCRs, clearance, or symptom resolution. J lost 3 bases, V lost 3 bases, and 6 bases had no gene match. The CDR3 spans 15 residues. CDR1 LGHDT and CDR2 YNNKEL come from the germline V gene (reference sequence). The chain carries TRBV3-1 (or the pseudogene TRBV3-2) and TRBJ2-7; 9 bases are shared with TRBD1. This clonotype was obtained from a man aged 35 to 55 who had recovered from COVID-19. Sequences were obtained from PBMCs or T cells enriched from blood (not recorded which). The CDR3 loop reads CASSQQPGQGYEQYF. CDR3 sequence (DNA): TGTGCCAGCAGCCAGCAACCGGGACAGGGCTACGAGCAGTACTTC.